The T cell receptor beta chain under discussion was sequenced for a study of human T cells and chemical hapten exposure. In the study overall: Per-sample TCR yields varied mainly from small pooled library volume differences. Study-wide results and limits: DPC sensitization did not alter TCRs above 1 in 1000 frequency.

The CDR3 totals 14 residues. CDR1 and CDR2 (germline): SQVTM, ANQGSEA. Trimming removed 4 bases from V and 5 bases from J; junction bases left unmatched: 2. Original processing notes: A per-sample median of roughly 96,000 TCRs was observed, with a range of roughly 20,000 to 690,600. TCRdb ran MiXCR on the RACE reads and lists one entry per CDR3 protein. Here the V and J calls rest on TCRdb's processing, not on the authors' analysis. The data contain tens of thousands of distinct CDR3 sequences, approximately 4.5% of them singletons. As to time point: healthy volunteer bleed at 2 weeks. Unfractionated whole blood was the source of the extracted total RNA. This clonotype was observed at least ten times. The antigen remains undetermined.

V and J are TRBV29-1 and TRBJ2-1, with 13 nucleotides matching TRBD2. Material: whole blood. This receptor was identified in a female donor in good health. Some clones in this sample may be carry-over from other donors' samples. The CDR3 sequence is CSVGTSGGDNEQFF. CDR3 DNA: TGCAGCGTTGGGACTAGCGGGGGTGACAATGAGCAGTTCTTC.